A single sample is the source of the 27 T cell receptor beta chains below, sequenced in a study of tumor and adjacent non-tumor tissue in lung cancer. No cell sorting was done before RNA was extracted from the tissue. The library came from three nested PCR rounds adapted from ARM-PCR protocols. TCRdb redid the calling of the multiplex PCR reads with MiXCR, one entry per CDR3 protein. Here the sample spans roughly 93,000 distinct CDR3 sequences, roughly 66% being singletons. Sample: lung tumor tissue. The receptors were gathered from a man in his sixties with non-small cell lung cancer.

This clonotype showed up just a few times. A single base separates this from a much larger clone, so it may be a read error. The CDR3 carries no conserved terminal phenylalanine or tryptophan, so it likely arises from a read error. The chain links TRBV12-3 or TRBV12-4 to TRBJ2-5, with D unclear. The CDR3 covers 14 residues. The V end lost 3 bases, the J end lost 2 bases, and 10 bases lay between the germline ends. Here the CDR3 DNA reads TGTGCCAGCAGTTTGTTCGGCGTTCAAGAGACCCAGTACCTC. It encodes CASSLFGVQETQYL.

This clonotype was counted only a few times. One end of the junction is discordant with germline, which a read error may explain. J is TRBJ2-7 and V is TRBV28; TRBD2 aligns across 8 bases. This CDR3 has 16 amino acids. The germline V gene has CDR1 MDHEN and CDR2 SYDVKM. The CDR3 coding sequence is TGTGCCAGCAGAACCCGGGGCCGGGGGGGATCCTACGAGCAGTGTTTC. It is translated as CASRTRGRGGSYEQCF.

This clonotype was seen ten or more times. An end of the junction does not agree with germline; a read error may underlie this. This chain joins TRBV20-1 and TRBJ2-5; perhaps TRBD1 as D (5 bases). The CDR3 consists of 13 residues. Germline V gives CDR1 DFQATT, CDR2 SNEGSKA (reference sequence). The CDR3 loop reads CSAEGGAQEIQYF. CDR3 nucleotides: TGCAGTGCAGAAGGTGGGGCCCAAGAGATCCAGTACTTC.

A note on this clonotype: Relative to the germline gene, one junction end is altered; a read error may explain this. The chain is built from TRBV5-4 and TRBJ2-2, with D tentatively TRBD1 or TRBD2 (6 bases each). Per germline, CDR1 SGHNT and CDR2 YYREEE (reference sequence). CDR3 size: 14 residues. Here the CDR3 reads CASSLGGIAGELLF. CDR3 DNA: TGTGCCAGCAGCTTAGGGGGGATCGCCGGGGAGCTGTTATTT.

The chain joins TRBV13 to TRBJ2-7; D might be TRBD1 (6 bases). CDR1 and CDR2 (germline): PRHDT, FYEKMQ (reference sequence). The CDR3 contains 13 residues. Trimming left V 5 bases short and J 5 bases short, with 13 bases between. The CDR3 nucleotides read TGTGCCAGCAGCATAAGGTCAGGGGACGAGCAGTACTTC. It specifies CASSIRSGDEQYF.

CDR3 in DNA: TGCGCCAGCAGCCATCTAAGCGTGAGGGCCTACAATGAGCAGTTCTTC. It is translated as CASSHLSVRAYNEQFF. The rearrangement links TRBV4-1 to TRBJ2-1; D possibly corresponds to TRBD2 (5 bases). Germline CDR1 is MGHRA and CDR2 is YSYEKL. Trimming removed 3 bases from V and 2 bases from J, with 14 bases in between. The length of the CDR3 is 16 residues.

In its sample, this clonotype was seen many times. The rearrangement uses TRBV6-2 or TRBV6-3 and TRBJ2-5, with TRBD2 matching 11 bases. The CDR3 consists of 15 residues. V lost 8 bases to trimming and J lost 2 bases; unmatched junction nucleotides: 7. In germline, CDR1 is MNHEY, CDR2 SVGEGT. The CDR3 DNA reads TGTGCCAGCTGGGTCGGGACTAGCGGACAAGAGACCCAGTACTTC. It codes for CASWVGTSGQETQYF.

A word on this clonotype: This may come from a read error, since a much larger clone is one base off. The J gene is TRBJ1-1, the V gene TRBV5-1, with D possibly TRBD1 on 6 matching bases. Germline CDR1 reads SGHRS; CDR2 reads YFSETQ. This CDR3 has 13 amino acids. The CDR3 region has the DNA TGCCCCAGCAGCATCCAGGGGATTACTGAAGCTTTCTTT. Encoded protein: CPSSIQGITEAFF.

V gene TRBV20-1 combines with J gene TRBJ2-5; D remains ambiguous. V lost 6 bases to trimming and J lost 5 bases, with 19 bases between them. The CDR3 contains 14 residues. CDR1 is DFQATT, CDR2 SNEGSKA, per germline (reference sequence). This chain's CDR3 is CSAQTGIRDETQYF. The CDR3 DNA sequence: TGCAGTGCGCAAACTGGGATTAGGGATGAGACCCAGTACTTC.

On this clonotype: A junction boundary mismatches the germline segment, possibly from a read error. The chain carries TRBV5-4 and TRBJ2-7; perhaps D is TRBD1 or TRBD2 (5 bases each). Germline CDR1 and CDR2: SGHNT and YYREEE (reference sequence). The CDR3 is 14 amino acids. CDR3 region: CACSQGRTNYEQYF. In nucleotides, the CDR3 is TGTGCCTGCAGCCAGGGACGGACGAACTACGAGCAGTACTTC. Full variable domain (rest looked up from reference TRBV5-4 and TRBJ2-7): ETGVTQSPTHLIKTRGQQVTLRCSSQSGHNTVSWYQQALGQGPQFIFQYYREEENGRGNFPPRFSGLQFPNYSSELNVNALELDDSALYLCACSQGRTNYEQYFGPGTRLTVT.

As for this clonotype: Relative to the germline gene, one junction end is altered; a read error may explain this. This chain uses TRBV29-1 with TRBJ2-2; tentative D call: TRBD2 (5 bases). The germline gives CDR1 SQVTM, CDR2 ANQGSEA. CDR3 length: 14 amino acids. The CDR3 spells CGVDWEPHTGELFF. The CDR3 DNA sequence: TGCGGCGTTGATTGGGAGCCGCACACCGGGGAGCTGTTTTTT.

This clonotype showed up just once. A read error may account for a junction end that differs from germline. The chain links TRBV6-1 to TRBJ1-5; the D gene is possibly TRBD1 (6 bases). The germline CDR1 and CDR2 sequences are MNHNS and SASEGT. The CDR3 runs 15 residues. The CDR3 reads CASSEMGANNQPKHF. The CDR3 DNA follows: TGTGCCAGCAGTGAGATGGGGGCGAACAATCAGCCCAAGCATTTT.

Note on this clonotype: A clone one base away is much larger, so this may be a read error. CDR3 residues: CSGLWNAEAFF. Written as DNA, the CDR3 is TGCAGTGGTCTTTGGAACGCTGAAGCTTTCTTT. The chain joins TRBV20-1 to TRBJ1-1; D not certain. The CDR3 spans 11 residues. Germline CDR1 and CDR2: DFQATT and SNEGSKA (reference sequence).

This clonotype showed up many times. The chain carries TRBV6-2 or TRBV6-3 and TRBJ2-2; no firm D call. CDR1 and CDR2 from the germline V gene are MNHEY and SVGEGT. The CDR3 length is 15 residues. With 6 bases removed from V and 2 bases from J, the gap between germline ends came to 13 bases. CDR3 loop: CASRVSYVNTGELFF. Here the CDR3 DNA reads TGTGCCAGCAGGGTCTCGTATGTTAACACCGGGGAGCTGTTTTTT.

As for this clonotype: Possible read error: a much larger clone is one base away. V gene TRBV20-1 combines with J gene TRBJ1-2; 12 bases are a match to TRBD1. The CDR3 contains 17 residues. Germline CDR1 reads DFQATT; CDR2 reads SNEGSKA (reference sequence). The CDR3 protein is CSATGTGGGSANYDYTF. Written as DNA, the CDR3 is TGCAGTGCAACCGGGACAGGGGGCGGGTCTGCTAACTATGACTACACCTTC.

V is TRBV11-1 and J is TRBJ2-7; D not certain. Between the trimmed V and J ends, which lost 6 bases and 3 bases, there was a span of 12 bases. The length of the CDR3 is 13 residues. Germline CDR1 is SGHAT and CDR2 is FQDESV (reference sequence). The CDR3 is CASSLPGVYEQYF. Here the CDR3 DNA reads TGTGCCAGCAGTCTACCCGGTGTCTACGAGCAGTACTTC.

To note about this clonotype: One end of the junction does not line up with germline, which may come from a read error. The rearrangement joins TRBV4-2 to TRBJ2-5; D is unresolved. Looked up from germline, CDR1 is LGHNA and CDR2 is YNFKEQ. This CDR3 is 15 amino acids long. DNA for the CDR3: TGTGCCAGCAGCCAACGATCTCCCACCCAAGAAACCCGGTACTTC. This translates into CASSQRSPTQETRYF.

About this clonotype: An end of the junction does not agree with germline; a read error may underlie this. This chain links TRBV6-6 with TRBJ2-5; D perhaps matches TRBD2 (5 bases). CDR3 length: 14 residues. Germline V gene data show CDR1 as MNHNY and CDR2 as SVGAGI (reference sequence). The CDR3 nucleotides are TGTGCCAGCAGAACCTCGGGGTCTCAAGAGACTCAGTACTTC. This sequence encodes CASRTSGSQETQYF.

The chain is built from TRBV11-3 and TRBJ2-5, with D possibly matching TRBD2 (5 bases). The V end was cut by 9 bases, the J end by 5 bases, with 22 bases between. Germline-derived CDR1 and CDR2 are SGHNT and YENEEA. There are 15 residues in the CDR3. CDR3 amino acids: CASSPSSSLSETQYF. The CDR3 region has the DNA TGTGCCAGTAGCCCCTCTTCTAGCTTGAGTGAGACCCAGTACTTC.

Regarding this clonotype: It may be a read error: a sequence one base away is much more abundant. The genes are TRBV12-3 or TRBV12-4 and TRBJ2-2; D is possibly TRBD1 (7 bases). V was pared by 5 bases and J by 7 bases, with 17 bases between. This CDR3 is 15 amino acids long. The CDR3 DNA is TGTGCCAGCAGTGCCAGCAGGGGGGCTGTCGGGGAGCTGTTTTTT. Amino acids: CASSASRGAVGELFF.

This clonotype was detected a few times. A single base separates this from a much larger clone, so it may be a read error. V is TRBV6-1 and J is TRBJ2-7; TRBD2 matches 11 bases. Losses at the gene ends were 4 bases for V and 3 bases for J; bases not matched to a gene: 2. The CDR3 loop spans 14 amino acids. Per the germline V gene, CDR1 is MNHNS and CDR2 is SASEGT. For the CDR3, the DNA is TGTGCCAGCAGTGTGACTAGCGGGGACTACGAGCAGTACTTC. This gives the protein CASSVTSGDYEQYF.

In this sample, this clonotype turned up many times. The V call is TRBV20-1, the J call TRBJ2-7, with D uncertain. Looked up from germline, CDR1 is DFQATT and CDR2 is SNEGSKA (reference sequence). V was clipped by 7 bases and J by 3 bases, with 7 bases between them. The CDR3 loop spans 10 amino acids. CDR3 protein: CSGMGYEQYF. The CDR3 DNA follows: TGCAGTGGTATGGGCTACGAGCAGTACTTC.

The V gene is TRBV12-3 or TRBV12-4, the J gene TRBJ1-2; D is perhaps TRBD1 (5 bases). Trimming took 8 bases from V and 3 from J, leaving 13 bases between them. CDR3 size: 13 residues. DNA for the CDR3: TGTGCCAGCGATTTGGAGGGGTACTATGGCTACACCTTC. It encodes CASDLEGYYGYTF.

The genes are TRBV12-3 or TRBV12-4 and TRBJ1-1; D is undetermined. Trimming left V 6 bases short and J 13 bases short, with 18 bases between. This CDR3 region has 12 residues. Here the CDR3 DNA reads TGTGCCAGCAGCAGGAGGAACACTGGAGTTTTCTTT. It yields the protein CASSRRNTGVFF.

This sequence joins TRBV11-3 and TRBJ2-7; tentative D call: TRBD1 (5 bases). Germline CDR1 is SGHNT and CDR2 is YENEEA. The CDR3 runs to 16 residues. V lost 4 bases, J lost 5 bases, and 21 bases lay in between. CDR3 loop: CASSSTGKTESDEQYF. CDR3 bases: TGTGCCAGCAGCTCCACTGGTAAGACAGAAAGTGACGAGCAGTACTTC. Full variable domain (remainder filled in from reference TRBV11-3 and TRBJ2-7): EAGVVQSPRYKIIEKKQPVAFWCNPISGHNTLYWYLQNLGQGPELLIRYENEEAVDDSQLPKDRFSAERLKGVDSTLKIQPAELGDSAVYLCASSSTGKTESDEQYFGPGTRLTVT.

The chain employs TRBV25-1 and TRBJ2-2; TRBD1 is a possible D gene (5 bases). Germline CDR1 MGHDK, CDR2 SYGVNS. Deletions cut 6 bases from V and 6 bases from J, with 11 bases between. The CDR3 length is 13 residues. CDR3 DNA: TGTGCCAGCAGGGCTTTAGGGGCCGGGGAGCTGTTTTTT. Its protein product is CASRALGAGELFF. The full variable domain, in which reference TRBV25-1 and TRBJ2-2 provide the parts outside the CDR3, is EADIYQTPRYLVIGTGKKITLECSQTMGHDKMYWYQQDPGMELHLIHYSYGVNSTEKGDLSSESTVSRIRTEHFPLTLESARPSHTSQYLCASRALGAGELFFGEGSRLTVL.

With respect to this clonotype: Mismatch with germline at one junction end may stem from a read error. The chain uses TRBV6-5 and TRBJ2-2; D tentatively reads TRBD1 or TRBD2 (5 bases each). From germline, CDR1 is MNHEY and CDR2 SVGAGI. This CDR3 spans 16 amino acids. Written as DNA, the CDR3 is TGTGCCAGCAGTAAATCCGGGGCCGCGAACATCGGGGAACTGTTTTTT. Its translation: CASSKSGAANIGELFF.